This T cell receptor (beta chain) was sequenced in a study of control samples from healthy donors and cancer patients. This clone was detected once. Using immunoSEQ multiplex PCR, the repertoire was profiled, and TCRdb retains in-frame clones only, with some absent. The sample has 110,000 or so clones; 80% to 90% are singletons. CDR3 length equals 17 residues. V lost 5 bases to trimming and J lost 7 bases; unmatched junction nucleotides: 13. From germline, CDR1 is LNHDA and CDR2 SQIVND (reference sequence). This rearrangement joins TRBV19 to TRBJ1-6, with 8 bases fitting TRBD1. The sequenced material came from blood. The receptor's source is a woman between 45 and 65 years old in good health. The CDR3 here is CASSFAGLQGENSPLHF. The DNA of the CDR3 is TGTGCCAGTAGTTTCGCGGGATTACAGGGGGAGAATTCACCCCTCCACTTT. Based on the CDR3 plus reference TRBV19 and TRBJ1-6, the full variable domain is DGGITQSPKYLFRKEGQNVTLSCEQNLNHDAMYWYRQDPGQGLRLIYYSQIVNDFQKGDIAEGYSVSREKKESFPLTVTSAQKNPTAFYLCASSFAGLQGENSPLHFGNGTRLTVT.